This TCR beta chain was identified in a study of blood T cell repertoires in COVID-19. Original handling: For nucleated cells, counts were estimated from reference gene primer amplification. Sequencing used immunoSEQ multiplex PCR; TCRdb keeps in-frame clones, though not all of them. That table furnishes V, J and clone size, whereas the DNA furnished D and trimming. The repertoire holds roughly 200,000 clones, nearly 90% seen once, with 20% to 25% in the top ten. V dropped 6 bases and J dropped 8; count of bases not matched to a gene: 6. The CDR3 is 13 amino acids. This sequence was found in a man in his 60s with active or convalescent COVID-19. The chain recombines TRBV12-3 or TRBV12-4 with TRBJ1-2; 10 nucleotides agree with TRBD1. Input material: peripheral blood. CDR3 in DNA: TGTGCCAGCAGCCCGGGACAGGGGTTAGGCTACACCTTC. This sequence encodes CASSPGQGLGYTF.